This entry lists 21 T cell receptor beta chains sequenced from one sample in a study of T cells after yellow fever vaccination. TCRdb used MiXCR to reprocess the 5' RACE reads, holding one entry per CDR3 protein. The table has roughly 160,000 distinct CDR3 sequences, roughly 9% seen once. The sample here was CD8+ T cells sorted from PBMCs, taken 45 days after the yellow fever booster vaccination. The receptor set was obtained from a man between 18 and 35 years old who received the YFV17D yellow fever vaccine.

This clonotype was picked up a small number of times. The chain uses TRBV7-9 and TRBJ2-1, with 14 positions matching TRBD2. Germline CDR1 SEHNR, CDR2 FQNEAQ (reference sequence). J gave up 8 bases and V 9 bases, and 12 bases lay outside the gene matches. The CDR3 is 16 residues long. The CDR3 DNA reads TGTGCCAGTCCCCTCGGGACTAGCGGGGGTGTGGATGAGCAGTTCTTC. It translates to CASPLGTSGGVDEQFF.

The chain couples TRBV5-1 to TRBJ2-2; 7 nucleotides align to TRBD2. The CDR3 is 15 amino acids. V lost 1 base, J lost 5 bases, and 5 bases stayed unmatched. Per germline, CDR1 SGHRS and CDR2 YFSETQ. The CDR3 nucleotides read TGCGCCAGCAGCTTGCCCACGGGGGGTACCGGGGAGCTGTTTTTT. This encodes CASSLPTGGTGELFF.

V gene TRBV5-1 combines with J gene TRBJ1-2; no clear D gene. The V and J ends lost 4 bases and 7 bases respectively, with 11 bases between them. The CDR3 totals 12 residues. Looked up from germline, CDR1 is SGHRS and CDR2 is YFSETQ. Written as DNA, the CDR3 is TGCGCCAGCAGCCCCGACTCTCTTGGCTACACCTTC. Translation gives CASSPDSLGYTF.

This clonotype was counted a few times. This chain uses TRBV29-1 with TRBJ2-7; perhaps TRBD1 as D (6 bases). Germline V lookup: CDR1 SQVTM, CDR2 ANQGSEA. V dropped 2 bases and J dropped 2 bases, with 10 bases sitting between them. The CDR3 has 13 amino acids. The CDR3 reads CSVEQGSPYEQYF. Here the CDR3 DNA reads TGCAGCGTTGAACAGGGGAGCCCCTACGAGCAGTACTTC.

The chain has TRBV5-8 and TRBJ1-2, with D possibly being TRBD1 (5 bases). Germline loops: CDR1 SGHTS, CDR2 YDEGEE. The V end lost 2 bases, the J end lost 4 bases, and 15 bases lay between the germline ends. The CDR3 has 15 amino acids. The CDR3: CASSFWAREIYGYTF. As DNA, the CDR3 is TGTGCCAGCAGCTTTTGGGCCAGGGAGATCTATGGCTACACCTTC.

This clonotype was counted between two and nine times. This chain links TRBV11-2 with TRBJ2-1; 13 nucleotides align to TRBD2. Germline V CDR1 and CDR2: SGHAT, FQNNGV. The V gene end was trimmed by 4 bases and the J gene end by 6 bases; junction bases not matched to a gene: 6. This CDR3 region has 16 residues. DNA for the CDR3: TGTGCCAGCAGCTCCTTGACTAGCGGGGGGCCCAATGAGCAGTTCTTC. This translates into CASSSLTSGGPNEQFF.

Many counts were recorded for this clonotype. In nucleotides, the CDR3 is TGCGCCAGCAGCCAAGATTCGACCTCCGGTCGGGCTTTCTTT. The encoded protein is CASSQDSTSGRAFF. This chain joins TRBV4-3 and TRBJ1-1; D call uncertain. The germline CDR1 and CDR2 sequences are LGHNA and YSLEER. Trimming took 0 bases from V and 11 from J, leaving 16 bases between them. This CDR3 contains 14 residues.

This clonotype has more than one count but fewer than ten. The chain uses TRBV20-1 and TRBJ2-2; 9 bases agree with TRBD1. V was pared by 0 bases and J by 6 bases, with 8 bases of the junction left unmatched. Looked up from germline, CDR1 is DFQATT and CDR2 is SNEGSKA (reference sequence). The CDR3 has 16 amino acids. The CDR3, as DNA: TGCAGTGCTAGAGAAGACAGGGGGGAAATGTCCGGGGAGCTGTTTTTT. Translated: CSAREDRGEMSGELFF.

This clonotype has just a few counts. The chain combines TRBV29-1 with TRBJ1-1; a possible D gene is TRBD1 (5 bases). This CDR3 spans 13 amino acids. Germline lookup yields CDR1 SQVTM and CDR2 ANQGSEA. V lost 7 bases to trimming and J lost 1 base, with 13 bases between them. The CDR3 sequence: CSAIGTENTEAFF. In DNA form, the CDR3 reads TGCAGCGCAATCGGGACGGAGAACACTGAAGCTTTCTTT.

This clonotype was counted only a few times. V usage is TRBV11-2 and J usage is TRBJ1-2, with TRBD1 matching 8 bases. Trimming at V came to 5 bases and at J to 0 bases, leaving 5 bases not matched to a gene. CDR1 is SGHAT, CDR2 FQNNGV, per germline. CDR3 length equals 15 residues. The CDR3 reads CASSGWTGPNYGYTF. CDR3 in DNA: TGTGCCAGCAGCGGGTGGACAGGGCCTAACTATGGCTACACCTTC.

This clonotype has only a few counts. J is TRBJ2-7 and V is TRBV20-1, with 10 bases fitting TRBD2. The CDR3 has 15 residues. V was clipped by 4 bases and J by 1 base; unmatched bases: 7. Germline loops: CDR1 DFQATT, CDR2 SNEGSKA (reference sequence). The CDR3 DNA reads as TGCAGTGCTACCGATCTAGCGGGGGCGTCCTACGAGCAGTACGTC. Its translation: CSATDLAGASYEQYV.

The CDR3 here is CASSFRRGYEQYF. The CDR3 DNA follows: TGTGCCAGCAGTTTCCGCAGGGGCTACGAGCAGTACTTC. The rearrangement uses TRBV27 and TRBJ2-7; tentative D call: TRBD1 (6 bases). The CDR3 is 13 residues long. V dropped 3 bases and J dropped 3 bases, with 9 bases sitting between them. Germline-derived CDR1 and CDR2 are MNHEY and SMNVEV (reference sequence).

This clonotype was recorded many times. CDR3: CASSQLGPFVGGTDTQYF. Here the CDR3 DNA reads TGCGCCAGCAGCCAATTAGGTCCCTTCGTCGGGGGCACAGATACGCAGTATTTT. V usage is TRBV4-3 and J usage is TRBJ2-3; a possible D gene is TRBD2 (5 bases). CDR1 and CDR2 (germline): LGHNA, YSLEER. V shed 2 bases and J shed 1 base, with 19 bases lying between them. The CDR3 has 18 amino acids.

The rearrangement uses TRBV12-3 or TRBV12-4 and TRBJ1-1, with a weak D call TRBD1 (5 bases). The ends were cut back, 6 bases at V and 5 bases at J, with 10 bases in the middle. CDR3 length equals 12 residues. The CDR3 DNA is TGTGCCAGCAGACTGGGGGTAACTGAAGCTTTCTTT. It yields the protein CASRLGVTEAFF.

CDR3 in amino acids: CASSGPLQGNINQPQHF. The CDR3 region has the DNA TGTGCCAGCAGTGGCCCACTACAGGGGAATATCAATCAGCCCCAGCATTTT. The chain is built from TRBV6-1 and TRBJ1-5, with 7 bases lining up with TRBD1. The ends lost 4 bases at V and 3 bases at J; junction bases unmatched: 12. The V gene's germline CDR1 is MNHNS and CDR2 SASEGT. CDR3 length equals 17 residues.

The rearrangement joins TRBV15 to TRBJ1-4; a possible D gene is TRBD1 (6 bases). CDR3 length: 16 amino acids. Trimming left V 4 bases short and J 7 bases short, with 19 bases between. The germline CDR1 and CDR2 sequences are LNHNV and YYDKDF (reference sequence). The CDR3 is CATSIRGYAWSEKLFF. Written as DNA, the CDR3 is TGTGCCACCAGCATCAGGGGCTACGCGTGGTCTGAAAAACTGTTTTTT.

The chain couples TRBV4-1 to TRBJ1-3; perhaps TRBD1 as D (6 bases). The CDR3 runs to 15 residues. V was pared by 4 bases and J by 2 bases, with 12 bases between. Germline assignment: CDR1 MGHRA and CDR2 YSYEKL. CDR3 bases: TGCGCCAGCAGCCGGACCCGGGACACTGGAAACACCATATATTTT. It yields the protein CASSRTRDTGNTIYF.

This clonotype was detected only a few times. The chain links TRBV9 to TRBJ2-5; TRBD1 matches at 8 bases. There are 15 residues in the CDR3. Germline V gives CDR1 SGDLS, CDR2 YYNGEE. Trimming cost V 3 bases and J 7 bases; bases outside gene matches: 11. The CDR3 DNA sequence: TGTGCCAGCAGCGCCCCCGGACAGGGCATTGGGACCCAGTACTTC. This codes for CASSAPGQGIGTQYF.

This clonotype was seen only a few times. V and J are TRBV7-3 and TRBJ2-1; 8 bases agree with TRBD2. Unmatched junction bases numbered 5, after V lost 8 bases and J lost 2 bases. Germline V gene data show CDR1 as SGHTA and CDR2 as FQGTGA. The CDR3 has 14 amino acids. The CDR3 DNA reads as TGTGCCAGCGGGCGGGGGGAGGCCTACAATGAGCAGTTCTTC. As protein: CASGRGEAYNEQFF.

V is TRBV7-9 and J is TRBJ2-3; D might be TRBD1 or TRBD2, each matching 5 bases. V dropped 4 bases and J dropped 0 bases, with 14 bases sitting between them. CDR3 size: 16 residues. From germline, CDR1 is SEHNR and CDR2 FQNEAQ (reference sequence). Written as DNA, the CDR3 is TGTGCCAGCAGCTCTGATCCGGGGCCTAGCACAGATACGCAGTATTTT. Protein: CASSSDPGPSTDTQYF.

This clonotype was counted ten times or more. The V and J genes are TRBV15 and TRBJ2-1, with D possibly matching TRBD1 (6 bases). Germline-derived CDR1 and CDR2 are LNHNV and YYDKDF (reference sequence). The CDR3 has 14 amino acids. V lost 4 bases to trimming and J lost 3 bases, with 10 bases between them. CDR3 nucleotides: TGTGCCACCAGCACGTGGACAGACTACAATGAGCAGTTCTTC. Translating it yields CATSTWTDYNEQFF.